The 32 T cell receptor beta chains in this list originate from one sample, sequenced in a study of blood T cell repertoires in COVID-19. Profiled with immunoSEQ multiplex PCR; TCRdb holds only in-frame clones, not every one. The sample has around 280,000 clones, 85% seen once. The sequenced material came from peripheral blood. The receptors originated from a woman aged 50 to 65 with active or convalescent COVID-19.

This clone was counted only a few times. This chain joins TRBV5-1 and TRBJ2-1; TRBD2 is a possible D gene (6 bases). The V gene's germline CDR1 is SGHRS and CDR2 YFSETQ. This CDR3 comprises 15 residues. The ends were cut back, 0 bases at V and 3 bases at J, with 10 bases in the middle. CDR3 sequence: CASSLVRGDYNEQFF. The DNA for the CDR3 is TGCGCCAGCAGCTTGGTCCGCGGGGACTACAATGAGCAGTTCTTC.

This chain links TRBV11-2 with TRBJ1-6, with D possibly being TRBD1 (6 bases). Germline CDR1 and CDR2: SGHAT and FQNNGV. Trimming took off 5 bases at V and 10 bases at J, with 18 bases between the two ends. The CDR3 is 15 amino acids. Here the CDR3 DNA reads TGTGCCAGCAGCCAGGGAACAGGGAAAGGCTCACCCCTCCACTTT. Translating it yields CASSQGTGKGSPLHF.

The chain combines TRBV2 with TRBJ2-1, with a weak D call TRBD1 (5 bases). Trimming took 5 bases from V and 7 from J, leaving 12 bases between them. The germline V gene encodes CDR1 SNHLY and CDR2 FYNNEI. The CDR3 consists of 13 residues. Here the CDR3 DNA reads TGTGCCAGCAGTAGGGAACAGGCTAATGAGCAGTTCTTC. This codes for CASSREQANEQFF.

The CDR3 coding sequence is TGCGCCAGCAGCCCGTCGACAGGGGAAAGCTATGGCTACACCTTC. It encodes CASSPSTGESYGYTF. The chain is built from TRBV5-1 and TRBJ1-2, with TRBD1 identical over 8 bases. Trimming took 4 bases from V and 4 from J; bases not matched to a gene: 9. Germline V gene data show CDR1 as SGHRS and CDR2 as YFSETQ. CDR3 length equals 15 residues.

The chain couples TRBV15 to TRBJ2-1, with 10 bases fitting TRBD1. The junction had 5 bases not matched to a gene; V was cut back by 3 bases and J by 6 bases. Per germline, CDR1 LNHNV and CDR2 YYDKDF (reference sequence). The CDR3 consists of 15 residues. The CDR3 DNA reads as TGTGCCACCAGCAGGGGAGGACAGGGGGTCAATGAGCAGTTCTTC. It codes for CATSRGGQGVNEQFF.

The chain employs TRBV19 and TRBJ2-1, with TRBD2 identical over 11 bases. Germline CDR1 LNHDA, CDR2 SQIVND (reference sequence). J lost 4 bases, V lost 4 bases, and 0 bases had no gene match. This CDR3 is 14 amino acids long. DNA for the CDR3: TGTGCCAGTAGTACTAGCGGGAGGTACAATGAGCAGTTCTTC. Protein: CASSTSGRYNEQFF.

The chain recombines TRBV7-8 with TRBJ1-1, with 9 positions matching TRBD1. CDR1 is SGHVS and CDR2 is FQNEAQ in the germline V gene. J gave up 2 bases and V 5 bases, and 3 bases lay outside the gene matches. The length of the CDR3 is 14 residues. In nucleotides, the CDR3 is TGTGCCAGCAGCGAGACAGGGGGTAACACTGAAGCTTTCTTT. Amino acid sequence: CASSETGGNTEAFF. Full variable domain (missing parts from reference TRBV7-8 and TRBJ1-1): GAGVSQSPRYKVAKRGQDVALRCDPISGHVSLFWYQQALGQGPEFLTYFQNEAQLDKSGLPSDRFFAERPEGSVSTLKIQRTQQEDSAVYLCASSETGGNTEAFFGQGTRLTVV.

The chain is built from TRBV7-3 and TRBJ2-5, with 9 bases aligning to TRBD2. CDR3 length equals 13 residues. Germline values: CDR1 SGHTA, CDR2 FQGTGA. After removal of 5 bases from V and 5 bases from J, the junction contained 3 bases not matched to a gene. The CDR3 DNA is TGTGCCAGCAGCCTAGCGGGAAGCGAGACCCAGTACTTC. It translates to CASSLAGSETQYF.

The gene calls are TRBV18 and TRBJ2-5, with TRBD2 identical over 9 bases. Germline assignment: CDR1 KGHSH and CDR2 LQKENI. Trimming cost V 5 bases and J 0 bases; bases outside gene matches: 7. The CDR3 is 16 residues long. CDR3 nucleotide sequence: TGTGCCAGCTCATACATTAGCGGGAGCAACCAAGAGACCCAGTACTTC. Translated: CASSYISGSNQETQYF.

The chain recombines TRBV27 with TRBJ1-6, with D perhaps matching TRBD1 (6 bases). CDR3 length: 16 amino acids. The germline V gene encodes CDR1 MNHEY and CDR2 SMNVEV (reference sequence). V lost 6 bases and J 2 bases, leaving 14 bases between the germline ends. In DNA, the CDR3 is TGTGCCAGCAGCCGCTCCGGGACAACCTATAATTCACCCCTCCACTTT. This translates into CASSRSGTTYNSPLHF.

CDR3 nucleotide sequence: TGCGCCAGCCGTTGGGACATAGCGGGAGGGTCGAGGACCGGGGAGCTGTTTTTT. It translates to CASRWDIAGGSRTGELFF. The V and J genes are TRBV4-1 and TRBJ2-2, with 11 bases fitting TRBD2. The trim removed 8 bases at V and 5 bases at J, leaving 16 bases unmatched. Germline-derived CDR1 and CDR2 are MGHRA and YSYEKL. CDR3 size: 18 residues.

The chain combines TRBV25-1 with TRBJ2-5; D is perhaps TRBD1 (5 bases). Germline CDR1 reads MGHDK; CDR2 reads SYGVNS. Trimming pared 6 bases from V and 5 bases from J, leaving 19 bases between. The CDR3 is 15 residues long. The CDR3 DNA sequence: TGTGCCAGCAGCCACTCTCGTGGGGCTCGTGAGACCCAGTACTTC. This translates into CASSHSRGARETQYF.

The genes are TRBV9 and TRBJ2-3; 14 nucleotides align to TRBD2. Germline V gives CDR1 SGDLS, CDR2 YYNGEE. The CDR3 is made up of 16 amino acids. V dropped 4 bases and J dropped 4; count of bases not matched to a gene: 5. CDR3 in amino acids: CASSIGTSGSSDTQYF. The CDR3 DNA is TGTGCCAGCAGCATCGGGACTAGCGGGAGTTCAGATACGCAGTATTTT.

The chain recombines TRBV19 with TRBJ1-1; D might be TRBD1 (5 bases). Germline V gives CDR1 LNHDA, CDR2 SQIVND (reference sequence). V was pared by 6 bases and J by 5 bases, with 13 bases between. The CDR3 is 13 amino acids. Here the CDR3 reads CASRRTGGTEAFF. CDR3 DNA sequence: TGTGCCAGTAGGAGGACGGGGGGTACTGAAGCTTTCTTT.

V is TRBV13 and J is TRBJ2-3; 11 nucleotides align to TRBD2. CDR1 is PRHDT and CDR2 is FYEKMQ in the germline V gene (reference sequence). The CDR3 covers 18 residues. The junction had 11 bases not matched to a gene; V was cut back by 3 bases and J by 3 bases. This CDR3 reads CASSFMGLAAPTTDTQYF. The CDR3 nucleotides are TGTGCCAGCAGCTTTATGGGACTAGCGGCGCCCACGACAGATACGCAGTATTTT.

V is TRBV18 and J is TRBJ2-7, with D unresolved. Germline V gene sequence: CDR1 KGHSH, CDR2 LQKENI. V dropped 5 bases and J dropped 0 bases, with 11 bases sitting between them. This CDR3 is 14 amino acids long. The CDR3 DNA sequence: TGTGCCAGCTCAGAGTCGGCGGTCTCCTACGAGCAGTACTTC. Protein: CASSESAVSYEQYF. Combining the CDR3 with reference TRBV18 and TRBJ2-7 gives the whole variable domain NAGVMQNPRHLVRRRGQEARLRCSPMKGHSHVYWYRQLPEEGLKFMVYLQKENIIDESGMPKERFSAEFPKEGPSILRIQQVVRGDSAAYFCASSESAVSYEQYFGPGTRLTVT.

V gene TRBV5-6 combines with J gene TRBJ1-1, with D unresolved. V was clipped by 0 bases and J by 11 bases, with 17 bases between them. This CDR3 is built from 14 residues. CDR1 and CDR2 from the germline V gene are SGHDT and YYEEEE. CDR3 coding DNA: TGTGCCAGCAGCTTGGTCGACGTGAGGGCAGTGGCTTTCTTT. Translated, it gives CASSLVDVRAVAFF. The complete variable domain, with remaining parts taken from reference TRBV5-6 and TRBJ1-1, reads DAGVTQSPTHLIKTRGQQVTLRCSPKSGHDTVSWYQQALGQGPQFIFQYYEEEERQRGNFPDRFSGHQFPNYSSELNVNALLLGDSALYLCASSLVDVRAVAFFGQGTRLTVV.

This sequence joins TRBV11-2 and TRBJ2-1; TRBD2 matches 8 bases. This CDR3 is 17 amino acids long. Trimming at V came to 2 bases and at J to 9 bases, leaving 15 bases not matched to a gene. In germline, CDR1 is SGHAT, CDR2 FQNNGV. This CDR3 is CASSLKLAATKNTEQFF. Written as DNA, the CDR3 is TGTGCCAGCAGCTTAAAACTAGCGGCCACAAAAAATACTGAGCAGTTCTTC. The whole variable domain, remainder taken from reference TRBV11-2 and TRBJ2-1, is EAGVAQSPRYKIIEKRQSVAFWCNPISGHATLYWYQQILGQGPKLLIQFQNNGVVDDSQLPKDRFSAERLKGVDSTLKIQPAKLEDSAVYLCASSLKLAATKNTEQFFGPGTRLTVL.

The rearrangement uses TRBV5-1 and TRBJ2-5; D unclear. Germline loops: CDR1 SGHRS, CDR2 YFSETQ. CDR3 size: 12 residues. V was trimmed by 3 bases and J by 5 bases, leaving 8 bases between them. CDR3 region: CASSWPGETQYF. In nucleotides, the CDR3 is TGCGCCAGCAGCTGGCCCGGGGAGACCCAGTACTTC.

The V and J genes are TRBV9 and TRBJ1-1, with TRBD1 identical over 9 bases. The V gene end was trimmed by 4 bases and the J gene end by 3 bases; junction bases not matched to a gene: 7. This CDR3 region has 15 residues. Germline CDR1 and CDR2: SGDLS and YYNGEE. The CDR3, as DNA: TGTGCCAGCAGCCCAACAGGGGGCACGGACACTGAAGCTTTCTTT. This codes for CASSPTGGTDTEAFF.

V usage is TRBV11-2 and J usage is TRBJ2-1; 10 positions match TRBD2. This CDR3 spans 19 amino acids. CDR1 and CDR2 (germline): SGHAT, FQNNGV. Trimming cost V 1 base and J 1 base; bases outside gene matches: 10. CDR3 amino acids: CASSLVHNPSGRSYNEQFF. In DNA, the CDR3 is TGTGCCAGCAGCTTAGTACACAACCCTAGCGGGAGATCCTACAATGAGCAGTTCTTC.

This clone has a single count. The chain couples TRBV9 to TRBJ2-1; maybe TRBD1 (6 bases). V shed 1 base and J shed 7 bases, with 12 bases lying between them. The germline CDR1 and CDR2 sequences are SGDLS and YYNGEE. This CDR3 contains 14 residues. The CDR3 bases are TGTGCCAGCAGCGTACGGCAGGGGAGTAATGAGCAGTTCTTC. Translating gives CASSVRQGSNEQFF.

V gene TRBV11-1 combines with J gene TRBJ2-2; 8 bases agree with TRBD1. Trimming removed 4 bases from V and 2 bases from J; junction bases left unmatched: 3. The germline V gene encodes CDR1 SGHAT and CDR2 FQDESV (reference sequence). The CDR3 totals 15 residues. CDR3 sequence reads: CASSWTGLNTGELFF. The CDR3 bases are TGTGCCAGCAGCTGGACAGGGCTAAACACCGGGGAGCTGTTTTTT. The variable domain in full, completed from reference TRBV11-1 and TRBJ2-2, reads EAEVAQSPRYKITEKSQAVAFWCDPISGHATLYWYRQILGQGPELLVQFQDESVVDDSQLPKDRFSAERLKGVDSTLKIQPAELGDSAMYLCASSWTGLNTGELFFGEGSRLTVL.

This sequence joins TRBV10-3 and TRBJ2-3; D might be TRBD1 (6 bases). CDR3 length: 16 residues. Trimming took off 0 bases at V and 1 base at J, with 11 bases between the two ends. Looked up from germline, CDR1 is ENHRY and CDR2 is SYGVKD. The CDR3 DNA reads TGTGCCATCAGTGAGTCGTTTCAGGGGCGCACAGATACGCAGTATTTT. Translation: CAISESFQGRTDTQYF.

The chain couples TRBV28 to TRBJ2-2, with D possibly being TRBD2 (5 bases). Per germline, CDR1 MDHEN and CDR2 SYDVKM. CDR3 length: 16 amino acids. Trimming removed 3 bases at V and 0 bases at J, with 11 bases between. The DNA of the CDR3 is TGTGCCAGCAGTTTGATCGAGGGATCGAACACCGGGGAGCTGTTTTTT. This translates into CASSLIEGSNTGELFF.

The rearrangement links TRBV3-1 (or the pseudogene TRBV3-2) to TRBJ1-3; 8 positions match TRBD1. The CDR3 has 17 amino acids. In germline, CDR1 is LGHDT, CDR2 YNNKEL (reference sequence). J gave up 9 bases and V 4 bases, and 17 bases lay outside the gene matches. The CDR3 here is CASSPGAGTGSGSTIYF. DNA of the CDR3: TGTGCCAGCAGCCCTGGCGCCGGGACAGGATCAGGGAGCACCATATATTTT.

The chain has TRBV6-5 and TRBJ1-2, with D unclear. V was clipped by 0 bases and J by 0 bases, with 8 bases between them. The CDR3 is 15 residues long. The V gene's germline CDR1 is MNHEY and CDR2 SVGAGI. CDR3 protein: CASSYSWGANYGYTF. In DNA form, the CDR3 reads TGTGCCAGCAGTTACTCTTGGGGAGCTAACTATGGCTACACCTTC.

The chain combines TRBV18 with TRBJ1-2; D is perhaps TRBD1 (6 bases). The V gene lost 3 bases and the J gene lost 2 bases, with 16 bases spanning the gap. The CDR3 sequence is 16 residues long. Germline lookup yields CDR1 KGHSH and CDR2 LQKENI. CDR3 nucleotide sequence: TGTGCCAGCTCACCTTCCGGGCTGGGGGCGAACTATGGCTACACCTTC. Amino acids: CASSPSGLGANYGYTF.

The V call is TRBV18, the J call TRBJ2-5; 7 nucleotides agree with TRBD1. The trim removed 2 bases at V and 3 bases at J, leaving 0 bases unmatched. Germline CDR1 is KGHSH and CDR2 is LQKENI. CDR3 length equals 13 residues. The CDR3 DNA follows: TGTGCCAGCTCACCAGGACAGGAAGAGACCCAGTACTTC. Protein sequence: CASSPGQEETQYF.

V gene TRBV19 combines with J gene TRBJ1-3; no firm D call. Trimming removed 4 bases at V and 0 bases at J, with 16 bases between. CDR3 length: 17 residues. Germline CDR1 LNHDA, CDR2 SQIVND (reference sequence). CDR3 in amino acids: CASSSISGLFSGNTIYF. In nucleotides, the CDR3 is TGTGCCAGTAGTAGCATATCCGGACTTTTCTCTGGAAACACCATATATTTT. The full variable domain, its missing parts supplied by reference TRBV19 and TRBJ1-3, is DGGITQSPKYLFRKEGQNVTLSCEQNLNHDAMYWYRQDPGQGLRLIYYSQIVNDFQKGDIAEGYSVSREKKESFPLTVTSAQKNPTAFYLCASSSISGLFSGNTIYFGEGSWLTVV.

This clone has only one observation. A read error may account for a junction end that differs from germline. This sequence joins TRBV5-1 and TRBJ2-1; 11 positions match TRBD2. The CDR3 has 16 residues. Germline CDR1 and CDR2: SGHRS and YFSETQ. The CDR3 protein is CTSSLEVAGGHNEQFF. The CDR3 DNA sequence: TGCACCAGCAGCTTGGAGGTAGCGGGAGGGCACAATGAGCAGTTCTTC.

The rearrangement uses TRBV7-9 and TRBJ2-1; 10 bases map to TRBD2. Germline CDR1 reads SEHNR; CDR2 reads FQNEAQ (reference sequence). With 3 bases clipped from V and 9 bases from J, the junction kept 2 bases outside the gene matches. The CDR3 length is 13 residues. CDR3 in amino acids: CASSFPSGGEQFF. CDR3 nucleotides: TGTGCCAGCAGCTTCCCTAGCGGGGGTGAGCAGTTCTTC.